This T cell receptor beta chain is from a study of blood T cell repertoires in COVID-19. Germline assignment: CDR1 LGHDT and CDR2 YNNKEL (reference sequence). The CDR3 sequence is 18 residues long. V lost 4 bases, J lost 4 bases, and 15 bases stayed unmatched. As handled by the study authors: Amplifying reference gene primers gave estimates of nucleated cell counts. The protocol was immunoSEQ multiplex PCR, while the TCRdb copy is restricted to in-frame clones and leaves out a portion. V, J and clone size reflect that table, while D and trimming were determined from the DNA. The sample lists over 250,000 clones; over 70% were seen once.

The sample consisted of peripheral blood. The TCR comes from a woman at least 80 years old with acute or convalescent COVID-19. The rearrangement uses TRBV3-1 (or the pseudogene TRBV3-2) and TRBJ2-1; 8 positions match TRBD2. Written as DNA, the CDR3 is TGTGCCAGCAGCCCATGGGATCGGGTACTAGCGGAATACAATGAGCAGTTCTTC. Protein: CASSPWDRVLAEYNEQFF.